This record looks at one T cell receptor (beta chain) sequence and its context. What it binds is unknown. This entry is derived from a study of blood T cells in healthy people across ages. Germline CDR1 and CDR2: SGDLS and YYNGEE. Trimming took 4 bases from V and 3 from J; bases not matched to a gene: 4. The CDR3 is 16 amino acids. Together with a sample-barcoded 5' primer, a J-beta primer mix was included in a second PCR lasting roughly 6 to 12 cycles. Carrying 12 random nucleotides, a template-switch adaptor labeled each individual cDNA molecule. TCRdb recomputed calls from the 5' RACE reads with MiXCR, one row per CDR3 protein. The table has about 720,000 distinct CDR3 sequences, approximately 22% seen once. Notes on the study in general: Significant beta diversity loss was already apparent by age roughly 43, declining roughly linearly. Aged donors had fewer naive CD4+ cells and lower diversity than long-lived donors.

The specimen sequenced was blood. J is TRBJ2-1 and V is TRBV9; TRBD2 matches 13 bases. The receptor was derived from a man aged 65 to 85 in good health. As DNA, the CDR3 is TGTGCCAGCAGCCCCACTAGCGGGGGGGGCTACAATGAGCAGTTCTTC. It codes for CASSPTSGGGYNEQFF.